The 20 T cell receptor beta chains reported below all come from one sample, sequenced in a study of cytomegalovirus exposure and HLA in healthy donors. Primers included in the PCR were 60 Vbeta and 13 Jbeta primers. The method was immunoSEQ multiplex PCR; TCRdb's version includes in-frame clones alone and lacks a portion of them. The sample yields tens of thousands of clones, over 70% seen once. Sequenced material: PBMCs. Receptors were obtained from a man aged 45 to 65 in good health and CMV-seronegative.

This clone was counted a single time. V usage is TRBV29-1 and J usage is TRBJ2-1, with 7 bases fitting TRBD1. J gave up 5 bases and V 7 bases, and 11 bases lay outside the gene matches. Germline CDR1 SQVTM, CDR2 ANQGSEA. The CDR3 is 14 amino acids. The CDR3 bases are TGCAGCGCGGGACAGCGGAGTGAGAACAATGAGCAGTTCTTC. This translates into CSAGQRSENNEQFF.

The genes are TRBV4-1 and TRBJ2-7; 8 nucleotides agree with TRBD1. With V trimmed by 2 bases and J by 5 bases, 2 bases remained unmatched. The CDR3 contains 13 residues. Germline-derived CDR1 and CDR2 are MGHRA and YSYEKL. CDR3 sequence: CASSQRTGHEQYF. CDR3 coding DNA: TGCGCCAGCAGCCAAAGGACAGGGCACGAGCAGTACTTC.

The V gene is TRBV6-1, the J gene TRBJ1-5; 10 bases align to TRBD1. V trimming: 6 bases; J trimming: 7 bases; junction bases outside the gene matches: 9. The V gene's germline CDR1 is MNHNS and CDR2 SASEGT. This CDR3 contains 15 residues. CDR3 loop: CASSPSGTGAQPQHF. The CDR3 region has the DNA TGTGCCAGCAGCCCCTCCGGGACAGGGGCACAGCCCCAGCATTTT.

This clone has a handful of counts. The chain uses TRBV5-4 and TRBJ1-1; 9 bases align to TRBD1. Trimming took 2 bases from V and 4 from J; bases not matched to a gene: 6. The germline gives CDR1 SGHNT, CDR2 YYREEE (reference sequence). The length of the CDR3 is 15 residues. The CDR3 loop is CASSLGDREGTEAFF. The CDR3 DNA sequence: TGTGCCAGCAGCTTAGGGGACAGGGAAGGCACTGAAGCTTTCTTT.

The rearrangement links TRBV28 to TRBJ1-1; D unresolved. The CDR3 has 12 amino acids. CDR1 is MDHEN, CDR2 SYDVKM, per germline. This CDR3 reads CLSGRANTEAFF. CDR3 DNA sequence: TGTCTCTCGGGGAGGGCGAACACTGAAGCTTTCTTT.

The rearrangement joins TRBV5-4 to TRBJ2-7; a weak D match, TRBD1 (5 bases). The CDR3 is made up of 13 amino acids. Germline CDR1 is SGHNT and CDR2 is YYREEE (reference sequence). Trimming took off 4 bases at V and 4 bases at J, with 12 bases between the two ends. CDR3 loop: CASSPQGGYEQYF. The CDR3, as DNA: TGTGCCAGCAGCCCCCAGGGTGGGTACGAGCAGTACTTC.

As regards this clone: One end of the junction varies from germline; a read error may be responsible. The chain combines TRBV4-1 with TRBJ1-1; a weak D match, TRBD1 (6 bases). Per germline, CDR1 MGHRA and CDR2 YSYEKL. The CDR3 totals 15 residues. The CDR3 nucleotides read TGCTCCAGCAGCCCTAACAGGGTGGTTAGTGGTGAAGCTTTCTTT. It specifies CSSSPNRVVSGEAFF.

The rearrangement uses TRBV7-9 and TRBJ2-1; 8 positions match TRBD2. V gave up 4 bases and J gave up 0 bases; unmatched junction bases: 14. Germline values: CDR1 SEHNR, CDR2 FQNEAQ (reference sequence). This CDR3 has 19 amino acids. In nucleotides, the CDR3 is TGTGCCAGCAGCTCCCCGGCCGGCAGCGGGGGAACCTCCTACAATGAGCAGTTCTTC. Protein sequence: CASSSPAGSGGTSYNEQFF.

The chain carries TRBV19 and TRBJ1-1, with 7 bases identical to TRBD1. This CDR3 is built from 14 residues. V shed 5 bases, J shed 1 base, and the junction held 4 bases outside the gene matches. Per germline, CDR1 LNHDA and CDR2 SQIVND (reference sequence). CDR3 DNA sequence: TGTGCCAGTAGTCCCCGGGACAGGAACACTGAAGCTTTCTTT. Its protein is CASSPRDRNTEAFF.

The rearrangement joins TRBV4-3 to TRBJ1-6, with 8 bases aligning to TRBD1. CDR3 length: 17 amino acids. V lost 0 bases and J lost 8; bases outside the gene matches: 9. The germline V gene has CDR1 LGHNA and CDR2 YSLEER. This CDR3 is CASSQEIQGALDSPLHF. CDR3 DNA sequence: TGCGCCAGCAGCCAAGAAATCCAGGGGGCTTTGGATTCACCCCTCCACTTT.

The rearrangement uses TRBV28 and TRBJ2-7, with D possibly being TRBD2 (6 bases). The CDR3 consists of 14 residues. V was shortened by 4 bases and J by 3 bases, with 13 bases between the two germline ends. Per germline, CDR1 MDHEN and CDR2 SYDVKM. As DNA, the CDR3 is TGTGCCAGCAGTTCCATGGGACTGGTCTACGAGCAGTACTTC. Protein product: CASSSMGLVYEQYF.

CDR3 in amino acids: CASSIGQGGGELFF. Here the CDR3 DNA reads TGCGCCAGCAGCATCGGACAGGGCGGGGGGGAGCTGTTTTTT. This chain links TRBV5-1 with TRBJ2-2, with 8 bases lining up with TRBD1. The CDR3 loop spans 14 amino acids. From germline, CDR1 is SGHRS and CDR2 YFSETQ. The junction had 7 bases not matched to a gene; V was cut back by 4 bases and J by 8 bases. Full variable domain (remainder filled in from reference TRBV5-1 and TRBJ2-2): KAGVTQTPRYLIKTRGQQVTLSCSPISGHRSVSWYQQTPGQGLQFLFEYFSETQRNKGNFPGRFSGRQFSNSRSEMNVSTLELGDSALYLCASSIGQGGGELFFGEGSRLTVL.

The chain is built from TRBV7-8 and TRBJ2-2; D possibly corresponds to TRBD1 (6 bases). Trimming left V 2 bases short and J 7 bases short, with 17 bases between. This CDR3 contains 16 residues. Germline values: CDR1 SGHVS, CDR2 FQNEAQ. DNA for the CDR3: TGTGCCAGCAGCTTAAGAAACAGGGACGGTGGCGGGGAGCTGTTTTTT. As protein: CASSLRNRDGGGELFF. Supplemented by reference TRBV7-8 and TRBJ2-2, the full variable domain reads GAGVSQSPRYKVAKRGQDVALRCDPISGHVSLFWYQQALGQGPEFLTYFQNEAQLDKSGLPSDRFFAERPEGSVSTLKIQRTQQEDSAVYLCASSLRNRDGGGELFFGEGSRLTVL.

In regard to this clone: A read error may produce the germline difference seen at one junction end. The chain links TRBV7-7 to TRBJ2-1, with TRBD2 as a possible D gene (6 bases). Germline CDR1 reads SSHAT; CDR2 reads FNYEAQ (reference sequence). The CDR3 runs 16 residues. CDR3 amino acids: CASSLGPRGDYNEQFF. The CDR3, as DNA: TGTGCTAGCAGCTTAGGGCCGCGGGGCGACTACAATGAGCAGTTCTTC.

This clone was seen a single time. This chain connects TRBV6-1 to TRBJ2-5; D is unclear. From germline, CDR1 is MNHNS and CDR2 SASEGT. Trimming stripped 3 bases from V and 4 bases from J, with 3 bases between. This CDR3 comprises 11 residues. This chain's CDR3 is CASSDLETQYF. The CDR3 nucleotides read TGTGCCAGCAGTGATCTAGAGACCCAGTACTTC.

This chain uses TRBV5-5 with TRBJ1-5; 7 nucleotides line up with TRBD1. In germline, CDR1 is SGHKS, CDR2 YYEKEE (reference sequence). The CDR3 is made up of 15 amino acids. V gave up 4 bases and J gave up 4 bases; unmatched junction bases: 8. The CDR3 sequence: CASSPLTGWNQPQHF. The CDR3 region has the DNA TGTGCCAGCAGCCCCCTGACAGGGTGGAATCAGCCCCAGCATTTT. The full variable domain, completed using reference TRBV5-5 and TRBJ1-5, is DAGVTQSPTHLIKTRGQQVTLRCSPISGHKSVSWYQQVLGQGPQFIFQYYEKEERGRGNFPDRFSARQFPNYSSELNVNALLLGDSALYLCASSPLTGWNQPQHFGDGTRLSIL.

The V call is TRBV19, the J call TRBJ1-2; perhaps TRBD1 as D (6 bases). CDR1 and CDR2 from the germline V gene are LNHDA and SQIVND (reference sequence). The V and J ends lost 4 bases and 4 bases respectively, with 13 bases between them. CDR3 size: 14 residues. CDR3: CASSTGDTLYGYTF. In DNA form, the CDR3 reads TGTGCCAGTAGTACCGGGGACACCCTCTATGGCTACACCTTC.

The J gene is TRBJ2-2, the V gene TRBV5-8, with 7 nucleotides matching TRBD1. The V gene's germline CDR1 is SGHTS and CDR2 YDEGEE. V was pared by 1 base and J by 6 bases, with 0 bases of the junction left unmatched. This CDR3 is built from 13 residues. Written as DNA, the CDR3 is TGTGCCAGCAGCTTGAGGGGGCCCGGGGAGCTGTTTTTT. It specifies CASSLRGPGELFF.

The rearrangement links TRBV11-3 to TRBJ2-3; 16 bases map to TRBD2. From germline, CDR1 is SGHNT and CDR2 YENEEA. The CDR3 runs 19 residues. The V gene end was trimmed by 5 bases and the J gene end by 6 bases; junction bases not matched to a gene: 14. The CDR3 region is CASSRGSGTSGGALDTQYF. The CDR3 DNA sequence: TGTGCCAGCAGCCGCGGAAGTGGGACTAGCGGGGGGGCCCTCGATACGCAGTATTTT. Complete variable domain (other parts from reference TRBV11-3 and TRBJ2-3): EAGVVQSPRYKIIEKKQPVAFWCNPISGHNTLYWYLQNLGQGPELLIRYENEEAVDDSQLPKDRFSAERLKGVDSTLKIQPAELGDSAVYLCASSRGSGTSGGALDTQYFGPGTRLTVL.

V and J are TRBV5-6 and TRBJ2-1, with 7 positions matching TRBD2. The CDR3 spans 15 residues. V gave up 0 bases and J gave up 5 bases; unmatched junction bases: 5. The germline gives CDR1 SGHDT, CDR2 YYEEEE. DNA of the CDR3: TGTGCCAGCAGCTTGGCCGGGGGGTCCAACAATGAGCAGTTCTTC. Its protein product is CASSLAGGSNNEQFF.